The next 23 T cell receptor beta chains were all read from a single sample in a study of T cell clusters in autoimmune cytopenias. Multiplex touch-down PCR amplified TRB using TRB-A and TRB-B pools in one tube. TCRdb re-called the multiplex PCR reads; one entry per CDR3 protein, DNA not given. In total, the table holds under 15,000 distinct CDR3 sequences. Each sample's input was 250 to 300 ng genomic DNA, 30,000 to 45,000 genome equivalents. Sequences were obtained from peripheral blood. These receptors were collected from a human donor with an autoimmune cytopenia or autoimmune hepatitis (not recorded which).

The chain recombines TRBV6-5 with TRBJ2-3; absent DNA, TCRdb's TRBD2 call cannot be checked. From germline, CDR1 is MNHEY and CDR2 SVGAGI. The CDR3 contains 15 residues. The CDR3 sequence is CASTVAGGGWDTQYF.

The CDR3 reads CASSFGTSGRRGEQFF. V and J are TRBV19 and TRBJ2-1; there is no DNA to check the TCRdb D call of TRBD2. The CDR3 totals 16 residues. Germline CDR1 and CDR2: LNHDA and SQIVND (reference sequence).

This clonotype is called medium-sized based on its frequency. V gene TRBV19 combines with J gene TRBJ2-3; with no DNA, the TCRdb D assignment of TRBD1 cannot be verified. Looked up from germline, CDR1 is LNHDA and CDR2 is SQIVND (reference sequence). The CDR3 consists of 13 residues. The CDR3 is CASSGQGGDTQYF.

The CDR3 here is CASSLGQIYQPQHF. The rearrangement joins TRBV6-5 to TRBJ1-5. CDR1 is MNHEY, CDR2 SVGAGI, per germline. The CDR3 contains 14 residues.

The chain links TRBV11-2 to TRBJ2-5. Per the germline V gene, CDR1 is SGHAT and CDR2 is FQNNGV. The CDR3 totals 12 residues. The CDR3 region is CASSLLLETQYF.

The V and J genes are TRBV10-3 and TRBJ2-7. The CDR3 loop spans 14 amino acids. The germline V gene encodes CDR1 ENHRY and CDR2 SYGVKD. This chain's CDR3 is CAISLMDSSTGQYF.

The V and J genes are TRBV5-4 and TRBJ2-7; TCRdb selects TRBD1, and the lack of DNA leaves this call unchecked. From germline, CDR1 is SGHNT and CDR2 YYREEE (reference sequence). There are 15 residues in the CDR3. The CDR3: CASSSWTGGFYEQYF.

This clonotype is deemed medium-sized (0.01 to 0.1%) by its frequency. The chain recombines TRBV29-1 with TRBJ2-2. Germline loops: CDR1 SQVTM, CDR2 ANQGSEA. This CDR3 has 12 amino acids. CDR3 protein: CSVGAVTGELFF.

J is TRBJ2-3 and V is TRBV5-1; absent DNA, TCRdb's TRBD2 call cannot be checked. The CDR3 consists of 13 residues. CDR1 is SGHRS and CDR2 is YFSETQ in the germline V gene. CDR3 amino acids: CASSLDGRDTQYF.

The chain has TRBV5-6 and TRBJ1-1. The germline V gene encodes CDR1 SGHDT and CDR2 YYEEEE. This CDR3 region has 17 residues. CDR3 amino acids: CASSLGRTGLLSTEAFF. The whole variable domain, remainder taken from reference TRBV5-6 and TRBJ1-1, is DAGVTQSPTHLIKTRGQQVTLRCSPKSGHDTVSWYQQALGQGPQFIFQYYEEEERQRGNFPDRFSGHQFPNYSSELNVNALLLGDSALYLCASSLGRTGLLSTEAFFGQGTRLTVV.

V gene TRBV15 combines with J gene TRBJ1-5; the D call of TRBD1 rests on TCRdb alone, since no DNA is present to check it. The CDR3 totals 13 residues. Per the germline V gene, CDR1 is LNHNV and CDR2 is YYDKDF (reference sequence). CDR3 sequence: CATSTYRGQPQHF. Full variable domain (missing parts from reference TRBV15 and TRBJ1-5): DAMVIQNPRYQVTQFGKPVTLSCSQTLNHNVMYWYQQKSSQAPKLLFHYYDKDFNNEADTPDNFQSRRPNTSFCFLDIRSPGLGDTAMYLCATSTYRGQPQHFGDGTRLSIL.

This chain joins TRBV30 and TRBJ2-5; TCRdb's D gene call, TRBD2, goes unchecked for lack of DNA. Per germline, CDR1 GTSNPN and CDR2 SVGIG (reference sequence). The CDR3 extends over 14 amino acids. CDR3 region: CASQTPGLLETQYF. Filled out from reference TRBV30 and TRBJ2-5, the complete variable domain reads SQTIHQWPATLVQPVGSPLSLECTVEGTSNPNLYWYRQAAGRGLQLLFYSVGIGQISSEVPQNLSASRPQDRQFILSSKKLLLSDSGFYLCASQTPGLLETQYFGPGTRLLVL.

The chain couples TRBV19 to TRBJ1-2. The CDR3 is 15 amino acids. In germline, CDR1 is LNHDA, CDR2 SQIVND (reference sequence). CDR3 in amino acids: CASSIDRVRDYGYTF.

V and J are TRBV27 and TRBJ2-2; TCRdb's assignment of TRBD1 cannot be checked, as there is no DNA. Germline V gene sequence: CDR1 MNHEY, CDR2 SMNVEV (reference sequence). The CDR3 is 14 residues long. Here the CDR3 reads CASSLWGWGGELFF.

This clonotype is medium-sized by frequency. The chain couples TRBV19 to TRBJ1-4; TCRdb indicates TRBD1, and absent DNA this call remains unverified. Per the germline V gene, CDR1 is LNHDA and CDR2 is SQIVND (reference sequence). The CDR3 runs 15 residues. The CDR3 region is CASSIPTGGDEKLFF.

The chain links TRBV5-4 to TRBJ1-3; TCRdb's assignment of TRBD1 cannot be checked, as there is no DNA. Germline-derived CDR1 and CDR2 are SGHNT and YYREEE (reference sequence). This CDR3 is built from 15 residues. This CDR3 reads CASSLVGASGNTIYF. Based on the CDR3 plus reference TRBV5-4 and TRBJ1-3, the full variable domain is ETGVTQSPTHLIKTRGQQVTLRCSSQSGHNTVSWYQQALGQGPQFIFQYYREEENGRGNFPPRFSGLQFPNYSSELNVNALELDDSALYLCASSLVGASGNTIYFGEGSWLTVV.

This chain links TRBV6-2 or TRBV6-3 with TRBJ1-2; the TRBD1 assignment by TCRdb is unverifiable without DNA. This CDR3 spans 15 amino acids. Germline values: CDR1 MNHEY, CDR2 SVGEGT. CDR3 residues: CASSSRTGAWYGYTF.

This chain joins TRBV6-1 and TRBJ2-3; the D call from TCRdb, TRBD1, cannot be confirmed without DNA. Germline-derived CDR1 and CDR2 are MNHNS and SASEGT. This CDR3 region has 14 residues. CDR3 residues: CASSETGYGDTQYF.

The chain uses TRBV5-5 and TRBJ2-7; TCRdb indicates TRBD1, and absent DNA this call remains unverified. This CDR3 spans 13 amino acids. Germline values: CDR1 SGHKS, CDR2 YYEKEE (reference sequence). The CDR3: CASRTGTGAEQYF.

This clonotype is classed as medium-sized by frequency. The chain carries TRBV6-5 and TRBJ1-2; the D gene TCRdb calls, TRBD1, cannot be checked with no DNA. Germline V gives CDR1 MNHEY, CDR2 SVGAGI. CDR3 length equals 14 residues. The CDR3 sequence: CATTDNGQIYGYTF.

The rearrangement joins TRBV6-5 to TRBJ2-5; TCRdb reports TRBD1, a call that lacks DNA to check it against. This CDR3 region has 13 residues. From germline, CDR1 is MNHEY and CDR2 SVGAGI. The chain's CDR3 is CASSPDQQETQYF.

CDR3 protein: CASSLQGANQPQHF. The chain carries TRBV18 and TRBJ1-5. The CDR3 length is 14 residues. Germline CDR1 KGHSH, CDR2 LQKENI.

This sequence joins TRBV5-4 and TRBJ1-3. Germline V gene lookup returns CDR1 SGHNT and CDR2 YYREEE (reference sequence). The CDR3 loop spans 15 amino acids. CDR3 in amino acids: CASSIAGGGGNTIYF.